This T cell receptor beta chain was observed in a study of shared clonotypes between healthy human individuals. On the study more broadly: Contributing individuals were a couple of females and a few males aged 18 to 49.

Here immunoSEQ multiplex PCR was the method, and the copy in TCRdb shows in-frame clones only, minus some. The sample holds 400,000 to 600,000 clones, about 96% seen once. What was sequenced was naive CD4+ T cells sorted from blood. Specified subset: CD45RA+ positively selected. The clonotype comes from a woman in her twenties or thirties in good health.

The DNA of the CDR3 is TGTGCCAGCAGCTTGGCTTTAGCGGGAGGACGGGATGAGCAGTTCTTC. It specifies CASSLALAGGRDEQFF. The genes are TRBV5-4 and TRBJ2-1, with 10 bases that match TRBD2. The CDR3 spans 16 residues. Germline CDR1 is SGHNT and CDR2 is YYREEE (reference sequence). The V segment lost 0 bases and the J segment 8 bases; nucleotides outside the gene matches: 8.